Below are 7 T cell receptor beta chains sequenced from a single sample in a study of technical replicates of blood from a few donors. The data were produced by immunoSEQ multiplex PCR, yet TCRdb's version contains in-frame clones alone and is incomplete. The sample lists about 82,000 clones, roughly 93% occurring once. The sample consisted of T cells isolated from PBMCs. The receptors were gathered from a human donor in good health.

This clone was seen only once. The chain joins TRBV7-9 to TRBJ2-2; TRBD2 matches 9 bases. The V gene's germline CDR1 is SEHNR and CDR2 FQNEAQ (reference sequence). The CDR3 is made up of 16 amino acids. With 1 base clipped from V and 6 bases from J, the junction kept 6 bases outside the gene matches. The CDR3 nucleotides read TGTGCCAGCAGCTTAGGTGGGACTAGCATCGCCGGGGAGCTGTTTTTT. Protein product: CASSLGGTSIAGELFF.

The genes are TRBV7-2 and TRBJ2-3, with TRBD2 as a possible D gene (5 bases). V shed 2 bases and J shed 0 bases, with 9 bases lying between them. The CDR3 length is 15 residues. Germline V gives CDR1 SGHTA, CDR2 FQGNSA. In DNA, the CDR3 is TGTGCCAGCAGCTTACGCGGGCCTAGCACAGATACGCAGTATTTT. Its protein is CASSLRGPSTDTQYF.

The table lists this clone with a count of one. The chain is built from TRBV9 and TRBJ1-1; 7 bases match TRBD1. The CDR3 is 14 amino acids. The J segment lost 3 bases and the V segment lost 4 bases, leaving 6 bases of the junction unmatched. From germline, CDR1 is SGDLS and CDR2 YYNGEE. The CDR3 DNA follows: TGTGCCAGCAGCTTACAGGGGCTGGACACTGAAGCTTTCTTT. Translated, it gives CASSLQGLDTEAFF.

The rearrangement links TRBV19 to TRBJ2-7; 10 positions match TRBD1. Germline V gives CDR1 LNHDA, CDR2 SQIVND (reference sequence). This CDR3 contains 15 residues. Trimming removed 7 bases from V and 8 bases from J; junction bases left unmatched: 14. The CDR3 DNA follows: TGTGCCAGTACCCATCTCTACGGGACAGGGGCTAAGCAGTACTTC. This translates into CASTHLYGTGAKQYF.

The CDR3 DNA is TGTGCCAGCAGGACCGGGGCAGATACGCAGTATTTT. This encodes CASRTGADTQYF. V is TRBV2 and J is TRBJ2-3; possible D gene TRBD2, 5 bases. The CDR3 loop spans 12 amino acids. Per the germline V gene, CDR1 is SNHLY and CDR2 is FYNNEI. The V end lost 6 bases, the J end lost 4 bases, and 8 bases lay between the germline ends.

This sequence joins TRBV27 and TRBJ2-2; 10 positions agree with TRBD1. The CDR3 is 15 residues long. V dropped 2 bases and J dropped 5; count of bases not matched to a gene: 2. CDR1 is MNHEY, CDR2 SMNVEV, per germline (reference sequence). In DNA, the CDR3 is TGTGCCAGCAGTTTAAGGACAGGGGGAACCGGGGAGCTGTTTTTT. Translating it yields CASSLRTGGTGELFF.

The CDR3 here is CSVELSGETQYF. The CDR3 DNA follows: TGCAGCGTTGAACTCAGCGGAGAGACCCAGTACTTC. The V gene is TRBV29-1, the J gene TRBJ2-5, with D maybe TRBD2 (5 bases). The CDR3 is 12 amino acids. V lost 2 bases and J 4 bases, leaving 8 bases between the germline ends. Germline V gives CDR1 SQVTM, CDR2 ANQGSEA. Supplemented by reference TRBV29-1 and TRBJ2-5, the full variable domain reads SAVISQKPSRDICQRGTSLTIQCQVDSQVTMMFWYRQQPGQSLTLIATANQGSEATYESGFVIDKFPISRPNLTFSTLTVSNMSPEDSSIYLCSVELSGETQYFGPGTRLLVL.